There are a few counts of the clone carrying this TCR beta chain. Original handling: Amplifying reference gene primers gave estimates of nucleated cell counts. The assay was immunoSEQ multiplex PCR, and TCRdb's table has in-frame clones only and misses some. V and J calls and clone size follow that table, whereas D and trimming were derived from the DNA. The sample yields about 130,000 clones, about 74% seen once. In Seattle, patients joined the study during active infection and were tracked longitudinally. This specimen belongs to a study of blood T cell repertoires in COVID-19. Turning to the study itself: T cells, B-cell-depleted T cells, or PBMCs provided the cDNA or gDNA that served as material.

V trimming: 1 base; J trimming: 3 bases; junction bases outside the gene matches: 5. The CDR3 length is 15 residues. Germline lookup yields CDR1 MNHEY and CDR2 SMNVEV (reference sequence). This receptor was taken from a man at least 80 years old with COVID-19, enrolled during active disease. Input material: peripheral blood. The rearrangement uses TRBV27 and TRBJ1-2; TRBD1 matches 7 bases. CDR3 region: CASSLYRGSDYGYTF. Written as DNA, the CDR3 is TGTGCCAGCAGTTTATACAGGGGTAGTGACTATGGCTACACCTTC.